This T cell receptor beta chain emerged from a study of cytomegalovirus exposure and HLA in healthy donors. Germline values: CDR1 SNHLY, CDR2 FYNNEI. The CDR3 consists of 15 residues. The ends were cut back, 5 bases at V and 0 bases at J, with 11 bases in the middle. PCR involved 60 Vbeta and 13 Jbeta primers. Produced via immunoSEQ multiplex PCR; TCRdb's table is partial and in-frame only. This sample yields about 160,000 clones, of which around nine tenths are seen a single time; about 0.9% belongs to the top ten. Study-wide results and caveats: Analysis was performed later, and it showed HLA-associated TCR beta chains to be more clonally expanded than equally common others. Within an earlier analysis, most TCR beta V segments proved productive either about 90% or about 30% of the time. Per published accounts, TCR beta sequences correctly predicted the HLA-A and HLA-B alleles of most subjects.

To note about this clone: What it recognizes is unknown.

The receptor comes from a woman in her 30s in good health and CMV-seronegative. The chain joins TRBV2 to TRBJ1-5, with D perhaps TRBD1 (6 bases). Sequencing input: PBMCs. The chain's CDR3 is CASSPGTSSNQPQHF. In DNA, the CDR3 is TGTGCCAGCAGTCCCGGGACAAGTAGCAATCAGCCCCAGCATTTT.